This TCR beta chain stems from a study of regulatory T cells in long-lasting Graves disease. General study findings and limits: Patients with persistent disease showed a bias toward TRBV28, TRBJ1-2 and TRBJ2-5.

This clonotype has a count of ten or more. Its specificity is not known. Deletions cut 0 bases from V and 4 bases from J, with 13 bases between. The CDR3 is 15 amino acids. Germline V gene sequence: CDR1 DFQATT, CDR2 SNEGSKA (reference sequence). Libraries of TCR beta came from iRepertoire HTBI primers plus Arm-PCR of CDR3 regions. Via MiXCR, TCRdb re-called the multiplex PCR reads, giving one row per CDR3 protein. The sample records hundreds of thousands of distinct CDR3 sequences, 12% being singletons. This sample's time point: newly diagnosed GD, antithyroid drugs for less than 3 months. Making the TCR library involved RNA that had been extracted from PBMCs. These data also featured in a second study, about T cells in Graves' hyperthyroidism and ophthalmopathy.

The TCR sequence derives from a woman aged 30 to 39 with Graves disease. Sequencing was performed on peripheral blood mononuclear cells (PBMCs), taken at new diagnosis, from a patient treated with antithyroid drugs. J is TRBJ1-5 and V is TRBV20-1; D possibly corresponds to TRBD1 (6 bases). CDR3 amino acids: CSARDRNRENQPQHF. CDR3 coding DNA: TGCAGTGCTAGAGATAGGAACAGGGAAAATCAGCCCCAGCATTTT.